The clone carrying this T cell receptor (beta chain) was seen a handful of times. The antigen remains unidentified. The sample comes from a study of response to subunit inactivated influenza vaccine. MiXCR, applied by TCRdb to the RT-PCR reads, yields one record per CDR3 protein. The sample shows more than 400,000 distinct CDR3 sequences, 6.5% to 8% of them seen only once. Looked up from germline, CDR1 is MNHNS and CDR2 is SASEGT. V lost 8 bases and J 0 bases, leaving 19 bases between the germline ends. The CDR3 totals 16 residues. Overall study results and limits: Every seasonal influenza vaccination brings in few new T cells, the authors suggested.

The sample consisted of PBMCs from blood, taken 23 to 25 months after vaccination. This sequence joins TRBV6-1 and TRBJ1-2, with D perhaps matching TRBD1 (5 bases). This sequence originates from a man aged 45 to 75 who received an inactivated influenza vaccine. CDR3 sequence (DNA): TGTGCCAGCGATCACCGACGGACACAGACTAACTATGGCTACACCTTC. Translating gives CASDHRRTQTNYGYTF.